The sequence of this TCR beta chain was determined in a study of cytomegalovirus exposure and HLA in healthy donors. V gave up 2 bases and J gave up 0 bases, with 10 bases separating them. Per the germline V gene, CDR1 is LNHNV and CDR2 is YYDKDF (reference sequence). This CDR3 spans 16 amino acids. Study-level findings and limits: Reported findings show TCR beta sequences accurately forecast HLA-A and HLA-B alleles in most subjects.

This clone was counted a single time. Its antigen is as yet unknown. Researchers ran the PCR with 60 Vbeta and 13 Jbeta primers. Here immunoSEQ multiplex PCR was the method, and the copy in TCRdb shows in-frame clones only, minus some. The sample yields 170,000 or so clones, 60% to 85% seen once. Sequencing was carried out using PBMCs. This clonotype was sampled from a woman between 45 and 60 years old in good health and CMV-seropositive. This chain joins TRBV15 and TRBJ1-4; D is undetermined. As DNA, the CDR3 is TGTGCCACCAGCAGAAATCCGGAGGCAACTAATGAAAAACTGTTTTTT. Translated, it gives CATSRNPEATNEKLFF.